The 15 T cell receptor beta chains below all came from one sample that was sequenced in a study of T-cell memory formation after mild COVID-19. TCRdb itself ran the 5' RACE reads through MiXCR, one entry per CDR3 protein. The data hold over 150,000 distinct CDR3 sequences, with about a fifth observed a single time. Source material: PBMCs or a T cell subset sorted from them (not recorded which). These receptors all stem from an adult woman who had mild COVID-19 (a few samples of this study predate the infection). Cell type and time point are not known.

The rearrangement links TRBV6-5 to TRBJ2-2; TRBD2 is a possible D gene (7 bases). Trimming took off 6 bases at V and 4 bases at J, with 18 bases between the two ends. CDR3 length: 16 amino acids. The germline gives CDR1 MNHEY, CDR2 SVGAGI. The chain's CDR3 is CASSRLGGESTGELFF. The CDR3 DNA sequence: TGTGCCAGCAGCCGCCTAGGGGGGGAGAGCACCGGGGAGCTGTTTTTT.

The chain recombines TRBV6-2 or TRBV6-3 with TRBJ2-3, with D perhaps TRBD2 (6 bases). The germline gives CDR1 MNHEY, CDR2 SVGEGT. The CDR3 runs to 15 residues. The V end was cut by 6 bases, the J end by 4 bases, with 17 bases between. CDR3 amino acids: CASSSPFTGADTQYF. CDR3 sequence (DNA): TGTGCCAGCAGCAGTCCGTTTACGGGGGCAGATACGCAGTATTTT.

In its sample, this clonotype was seen a few times. The genes are TRBV9 and TRBJ2-7; no clear D gene. The ends were cut back, 0 bases at V and 3 bases at J, with 10 bases in the middle. This CDR3 is built from 14 residues. The germline gives CDR1 SGDLS, CDR2 YYNGEE. The CDR3 DNA sequence: TGTGCCAGCAGCGTAGCATCGGCAGACTACGAGCAGTACTTC. This translates into CASSVASADYEQYF.

CDR3 DNA sequence: TGTGCCAGCAGCTTATGGTTTGGCGGAAACTACAATGAGCAGTTCTTC. This codes for CASSLWFGGNYNEQFF. This sequence joins TRBV7-9 and TRBJ2-1; D remains ambiguous. CDR1 and CDR2 (germline): SEHNR, FQNEAQ (reference sequence). The CDR3 is 16 amino acids. The germline V and J ends were trimmed by 2 bases and 3 bases, with 14 bases remaining between them.

This clonotype was counted only a few times. This chain connects TRBV7-9 to TRBJ2-1; no clear D. Trimming pared 3 bases from V and 4 bases from J, leaving 7 bases between. Per the germline V gene, CDR1 is SEHNR and CDR2 is FQNEAQ (reference sequence). This CDR3 is 13 amino acids long. The CDR3 spells CASSFADYNEQFF. CDR3 DNA: TGTGCCAGCAGCTTCGCGGATTACAATGAGCAGTTCTTC.

There are a few counts of this clonotype. J is TRBJ1-1 and V is TRBV7-6; 7 bases agree with TRBD1. The CDR3 totals 13 residues. Germline V lookup: CDR1 SGHVS, CDR2 FNYEAQ. V was pared by 6 bases and J by 4 bases, with 5 bases of the junction left unmatched. The CDR3 is CASRDTGATEAFF. The CDR3 DNA follows: TGTGCCAGCAGAGATACAGGGGCCACTGAAGCTTTCTTT.

This clonotype has a handful of counts. This rearrangement joins TRBV20-1 to TRBJ2-1; D might be TRBD1 (5 bases). V was shortened by 5 bases and J by 2 bases, with 16 bases between the two germline ends. Germline V gene lookup returns CDR1 DFQATT and CDR2 SNEGSKA (reference sequence). This CDR3 contains 15 residues. The CDR3 nucleotides read TGCAGTGCTCCCATAGACAGCGTCACCTACAATGAGCAGTTCTTC. It yields the protein CSAPIDSVTYNEQFF.

The table lists this clonotype with many counts. The chain is built from TRBV4-1 and TRBJ1-1, with D unresolved. Trimming removed 0 bases at V and 1 base at J, with 0 bases between. The germline gives CDR1 MGHRA, CDR2 YSYEKL. The CDR3 runs to 12 residues. Here the CDR3 reads CASSQENTEAFF. For the CDR3, the DNA is TGCGCCAGCAGCCAAGAGAACACTGAAGCTTTCTTT.

This rearrangement joins TRBV2 to TRBJ2-3; possible D gene TRBD1, 6 bases. The ends were cut back, 0 bases at V and 1 base at J, with 8 bases in the middle. The germline gives CDR1 SNHLY, CDR2 FYNNEI. This CDR3 is 15 amino acids long. As DNA, the CDR3 is TGTGCCAGCAGTGAAGCGCACAGGGGCACAGATACGCAGTATTTT. Its translation is CASSEAHRGTDTQYF.

This clonotype turned up a few times. V and J are TRBV4-1 and TRBJ2-1, with D tentatively TRBD1 or TRBD2 (5 bases each). Germline V gene sequence: CDR1 MGHRA, CDR2 YSYEKL. This CDR3 contains 14 residues. The V end was cut by 4 bases, the J end by 6 bases, with 13 bases between. The DNA of the CDR3 is TGCGCCAGCAGCCCAGGGAGTCGGGGCAATGAGCAGTTCTTC. This codes for CASSPGSRGNEQFF.

V and J are TRBV28 and TRBJ2-7; 7 positions agree with TRBD1. Germline V lookup: CDR1 MDHEN, CDR2 SYDVKM. There are 13 residues in the CDR3. With 5 bases clipped from V and 4 bases from J, the junction kept 5 bases outside the gene matches. The CDR3 loop is CASSTPGQYEQYF. The DNA of the CDR3 is TGTGCCAGCAGTACCCCGGGACAGTACGAGCAGTACTTC.

This chain joins TRBV9 and TRBJ2-5, with a weak D call TRBD2 (6 bases). The J call may be in error: the DNA end matches TRBJ2-1 better. The CDR3 is made up of 14 amino acids. Germline values: CDR1 SGDLS, CDR2 YYNGEE. The CDR3 DNA is TGTGCCAGCAGCCCCGGGGGTTTAAAGGATGAGCAGTTCTTC. Translated: CASSPGGLKDEQFF.

V is TRBV7-6 and J is TRBJ1-4, with D possibly matching TRBD1 (5 bases). The V gene's germline CDR1 is SGHVS and CDR2 FNYEAQ. CDR3 size: 14 residues. Trimming left V 4 bases short and J 2 bases short, with 8 bases between. The CDR3, as DNA: TGTGCCAGCAGCTCCCGGGGGACTAATGAAAAACTGTTTTTT. This codes for CASSSRGTNEKLFF.

V and J are TRBV6-1 and TRBJ2-1, with 11 bases fitting TRBD2. After removal of 6 bases from V and 0 bases from J, the junction contained 4 bases not matched to a gene. This CDR3 contains 16 residues. Germline values: CDR1 MNHNS, CDR2 SASEGT. This chain's CDR3 is CASSRSGRASYNEQFF. The CDR3 DNA follows: TGTGCCAGCAGCCGTAGCGGGAGGGCCTCCTACAATGAGCAGTTCTTC.

This clonotype was recorded a few times. V usage is TRBV19 and J usage is TRBJ1-1; D perhaps matches TRBD1 (6 bases). The germline gives CDR1 LNHDA, CDR2 SQIVND (reference sequence). This CDR3 is built from 12 residues. With 9 bases removed from V and 3 bases from J, the gap between germline ends came to 11 bases. CDR3 in DNA: TGTGCCAGCGAAAAGGGGGACACTGAAGCTTTCTTT. It translates to CASEKGDTEAFF.